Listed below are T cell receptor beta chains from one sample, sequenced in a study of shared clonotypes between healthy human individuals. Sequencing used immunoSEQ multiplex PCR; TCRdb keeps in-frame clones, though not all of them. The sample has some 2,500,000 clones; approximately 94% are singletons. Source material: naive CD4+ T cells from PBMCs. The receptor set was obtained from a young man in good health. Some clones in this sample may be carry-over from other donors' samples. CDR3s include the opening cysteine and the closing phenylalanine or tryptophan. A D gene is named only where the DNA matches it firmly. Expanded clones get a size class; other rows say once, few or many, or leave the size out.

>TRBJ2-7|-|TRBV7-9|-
CASSLNWGEQYF
TGTGCCAGCAGCTTAAATTGGGGTGAGCAGTACTTC
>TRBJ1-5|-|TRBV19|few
CASSSNRDINQPQHF
TGTGCCAGTAGTAGTAACCGGGACATCAATCAGCCCCAGCATTTT
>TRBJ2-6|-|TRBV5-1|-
CASSPTSSGANVLTF
TGCGCCAGCAGTCCGACGTCCTCTGGGGCCAACGTCCTGACTTTC
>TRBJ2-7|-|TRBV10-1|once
CASSESTGEPSYEQYF
TGCGCCAGCAGTGAGTCGACGGGGGAACCTTCCTACGAGCAGTACTTC
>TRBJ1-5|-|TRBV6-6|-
CASSYEGRSGQPQHF
TGTGCCAGCAGTTACGAGGGGCGGAGCGGTCAGCCCCAGCATTTT
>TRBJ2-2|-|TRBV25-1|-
CASSGLRAPQTGELFF
TGTGCCAGCAGTGGATTAAGGGCCCCCCAAACCGGGGAGCTGTTTTTT
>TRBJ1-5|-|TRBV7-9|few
CASSSKTANQHF
TGTGCCAGCAGCTCCAAGACGGCAAACCAGCATTTT
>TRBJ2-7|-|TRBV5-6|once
CASSPGPFYEQYF
TGTGCCAGCAGCCCTGGACCGTTCTACGAGCAGTACTTC
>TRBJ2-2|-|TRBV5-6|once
CASSTSGGTGELFF
TGTGCCAGCAGCACCTCAGGAGGCACCGGGGAGCTGTTTTTT
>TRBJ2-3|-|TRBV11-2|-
CASRRGVTTDTQYF
TGTGCCAGCCGCCGTGGGGTGACCACAGATACGCAGTATTTT
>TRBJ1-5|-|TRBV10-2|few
CASKDTGAQPQHF
TGCGCCAGCAAGGATACCGGGGCTCAGCCCCAGCATTTT
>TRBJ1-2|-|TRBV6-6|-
CASRPPGTSIYGYTF
TGTGCCAGCAGACCCCCGGGGACATCTATCTATGGCTACACCTTC
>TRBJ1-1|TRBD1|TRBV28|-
CASSFGTENTEAFF
TGTGCCAGCAGTTTTGGGACAGAGAACACTGAAGCTTTCTTT
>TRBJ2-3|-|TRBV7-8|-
CASSLAARGTQYF
TGTGCCAGCAGCTTAGCTGCAAGGGGAACGCAGTATTTT
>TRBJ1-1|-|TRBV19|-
CASSTRAFGSNTEAFF
TGTGCCAGTAGTACCCGTGCGTTTGGGTCAAACACTGAAGCTTTCTTT
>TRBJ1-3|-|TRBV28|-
CASRPNQRNTIYF
TGTGCCAGCAGGCCCAACCAACGGAACACCATATATTTT
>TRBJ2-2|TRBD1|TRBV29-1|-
CSVVPGQGSTGELFF
TGCAGCGTAGTGCCGGGACAGGGCTCCACCGGGGAGCTGTTTTTT
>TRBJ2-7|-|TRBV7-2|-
CASSGDHYEQYF
TGTGCCAGCAGCGGAGACCACTACGAGCAGTACTTC
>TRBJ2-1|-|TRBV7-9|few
CASSRPSPEGRLVF
TGTGCCAGCAGCCGACCGAGCCCGGAGGGCCGTTTGGTCTTC
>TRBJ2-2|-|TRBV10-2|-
CASSEGRFTGELFF
TGCGCCAGCAGTGAGGGCAGGTTCACCGGGGAGCTGTTTTTT
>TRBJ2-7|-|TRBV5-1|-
CASRSRAGSSYEQYF
TGCGCCAGCAGGTCCAGGGCGGGTAGCTCCTACGAGCAGTACTTC
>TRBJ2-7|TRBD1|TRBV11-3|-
CASSLTTGSHEQYF
TGTGCCAGCAGCCTGACGACAGGGAGCCACGAGCAGTACTTC